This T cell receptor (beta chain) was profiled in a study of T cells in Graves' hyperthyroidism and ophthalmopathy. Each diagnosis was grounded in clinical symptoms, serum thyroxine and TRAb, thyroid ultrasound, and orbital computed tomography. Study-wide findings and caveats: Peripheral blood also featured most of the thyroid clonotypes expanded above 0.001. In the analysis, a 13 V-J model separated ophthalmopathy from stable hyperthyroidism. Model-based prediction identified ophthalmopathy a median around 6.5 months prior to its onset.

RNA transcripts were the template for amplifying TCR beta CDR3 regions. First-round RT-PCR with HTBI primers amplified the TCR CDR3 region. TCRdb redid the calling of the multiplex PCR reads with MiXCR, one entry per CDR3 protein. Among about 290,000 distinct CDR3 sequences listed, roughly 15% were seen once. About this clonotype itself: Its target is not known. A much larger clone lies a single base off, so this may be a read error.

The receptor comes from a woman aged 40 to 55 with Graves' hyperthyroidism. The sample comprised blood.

CDR3 loop: CASSSGLPTGGLFF. Here the CDR3 DNA reads TGTGCCAGCAGTTCGGGACTTCCCACCGGGGGGCTGTTTTTT. The chain links TRBV28 to TRBJ2-2; TRBD2 is a possible D gene (6 bases). CDR3 length: 14 residues. CDR1 and CDR2 from the germline V gene are MDHEN and SYDVKM.